These T cell receptor beta chains were read from a single sample in a study of T cell responses to AZD1222 COVID-19 vaccine. Clones were read by immunoSEQ multiplex PCR, and TCRdb kept only the in-frame ones, dropping some. The repertoire holds some 110,000 clones, with around 94% as singletons. Material: peripheral blood, obtained 28 days after the second AZD1222 dose. The receptors derive from an adult who received the AZD1222 COVID-19 vaccine. The CDR3 runs from the conserved cysteine through the conserved F or W. The order of the fields is clone size, V gene, D gene, J gene, CDR3 protein, CDR3 DNA. D genes are given only for firm matches. Rows give clone size only sometimes, using once, few, many, or a class for an expanded clone.

>-|TRBV5-1|-|TRBJ2-3
CASSLLGSTDTQYF
TGCGCCAGCAGCTTGCTAGGGAGCACAGATACGCAGTATTTT
>-|TRBV27|-|TRBJ2-5
CASKRGIWETQYF
TGTGCCAGCAAGAGGGGTATTTGGGAGACCCAGTACTTC
>few|TRBV6-1|-|TRBJ1-6
CASSDKYNSPLHF
TGTGCCAGCAGTGACAAATATAATTCACCCCTCCACTTT
>-|TRBV7-3|-|TRBJ2-1
CASSLSGLTNEQFF
TGTGCCAGCAGCTTAAGCGGACTAACCAATGAGCAGTTCTTC
>-|TRBV19|-|TRBJ2-3
CASSIGWTGTDTQYF
TGTGCCAGTAGTATTGGGTGGACAGGCACAGATACGCAGTATTTT
>-|TRBV28|TRBD2|TRBJ2-5
CASSPRLAQIKETQYF
TGTGCCAGCAGTCCGAGACTAGCGCAAATAAAAGAGACCCAGTACTTC
>-|TRBV28|TRBD1|TRBJ1-5
CASSDRTLRGGNQPQHF
TGTGCCAGCTCGGACAGGACCCTTCGTGGGGGCAATCAGCCCCAGCATTTT
>-|TRBV29-1|TRBD1|TRBJ1-1
CSVDTGDERAFF
TGCAGCGTGGACACAGGGGACGAACGAGCTTTCTTT
>-|TRBV20-1|-|TRBJ2-7
CSANVYEQYF
TGCAGTGCTAATGTCTACGAGCAGTACTTC
>-|TRBV6-5|-|TRBJ2-2
CASSPNTGELFF
TGTGCCAGCAGTCCCAACACCGGGGAGCTGTTTTTT
>-|TRBV28|-|TRBJ2-5
CASGRNQETQYF
TGTGCCAGCGGGCGGAACCAAGAGACCCAGTACTTC
>-|TRBV20-1|-|TRBJ1-1
CSAREGTEAFF
TGCAGTGCTAGAGAAGGCACTGAAGCTTTCTTT
>-|TRBV19|-|TRBJ2-7
CASSIEGPYEQYF
TGTGCCAGTAGTATAGAGGGACCCTACGAGCAGTACTTC
>-|TRBV27|TRBD1|TRBJ1-1
CASSLGQAANTEAFF
TGTGCCAGCAGCTTAGGACAGGCTGCGAACACTGAAGCTTTCTTT
>-|TRBV6-5|-|TRBJ2-4
CASTQGSLAKNIQYF
TGTGCCAGCACCCAGGGGAGTCTAGCCAAAAACATTCAGTACTTC
>-|TRBV7-3|TRBD1|TRBJ1-3
CASSQTGQGEKGNTIYF
TGTGCCAGCAGCCAAACCGGACAGGGGGAGAAGGGAAACACCATATATTTT
>-|TRBV5-6|TRBD2|TRBJ2-2
CASSLAFGGGSTGELFF
TGTGCCAGCAGCTTGGCATTTGGGGGAGGGAGCACCGGGGAGCTGTTTTTT
>few|TRBV15|TRBD1|TRBJ2-1
CATMSRDREVHEQFF
TGTGCCACCATGAGCCGGGACAGGGAAGTGCATGAGCAGTTCTTC
>-|TRBV7-8|-|TRBJ1-3
CASSLGELNTIYF
TGTGCCAGCAGCTTAGGGGAGTTAAACACCATATATTTT
>-|TRBV10-2|TRBD1|TRBJ1-1
CASNTGVNTEAFF
TGCGCCAGCAATACAGGGGTGAACACTGAAGCTTTCTTT
>-|TRBV18|TRBD1|TRBJ1-1
CASSSSGGGNTEAFF
TGTGCCAGCTCAAGTTCAGGGGGCGGGAACACTGAAGCTTTCTTT
>-|TRBV18|-|TRBJ2-3
CASSPGASTDTQYF
TGTGCCAGCTCACCAGGCGCCAGCACAGATACGCAGTATTTT
>-|TRBV10-1|TRBD2|TRBJ2-5
CASSDGRGGDYQETQYF
TGCGCCAGCAGTGACGGGAGGGGGGGCGACTACCAAGAGACCCAGTACTTC
>-|TRBV7-2|TRBD1|TRBJ1-1
CASSLRGQDTEAFF
TGTGCCAGCAGCTTAAGGGGACAGGACACTGAAGCTTTCTTT